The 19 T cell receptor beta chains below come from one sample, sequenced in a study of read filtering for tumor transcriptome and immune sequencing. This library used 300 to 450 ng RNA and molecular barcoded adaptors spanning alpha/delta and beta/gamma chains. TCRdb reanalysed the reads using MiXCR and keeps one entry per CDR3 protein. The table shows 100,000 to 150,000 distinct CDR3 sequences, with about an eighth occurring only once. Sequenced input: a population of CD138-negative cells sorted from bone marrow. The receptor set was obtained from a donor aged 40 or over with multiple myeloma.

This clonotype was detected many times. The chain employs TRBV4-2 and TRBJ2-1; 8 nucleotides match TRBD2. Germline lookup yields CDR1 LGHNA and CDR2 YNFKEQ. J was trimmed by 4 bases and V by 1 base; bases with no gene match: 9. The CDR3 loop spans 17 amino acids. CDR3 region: CASSQAPGGSVYNEQFF. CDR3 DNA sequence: TGTGCCAGCAGCCAAGCGCCGGGGGGGTCGGTTTACAATGAGCAGTTCTTC.

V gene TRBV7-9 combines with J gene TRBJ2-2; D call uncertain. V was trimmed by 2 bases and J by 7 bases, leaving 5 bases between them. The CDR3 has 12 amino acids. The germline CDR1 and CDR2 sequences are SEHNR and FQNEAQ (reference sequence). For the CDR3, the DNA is TGTGCCAGCAGCTTACGTCTCGGGGAGCTGTTTTTT. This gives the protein CASSLRLGELFF.

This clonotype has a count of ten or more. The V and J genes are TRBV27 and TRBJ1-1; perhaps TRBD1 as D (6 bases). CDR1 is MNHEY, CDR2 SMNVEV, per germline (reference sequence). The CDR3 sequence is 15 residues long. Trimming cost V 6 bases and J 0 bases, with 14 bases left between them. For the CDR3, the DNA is TGTGCCAGCAGCCCTCCGGGGGGGCTGAACACTGAAGCTTTCTTT. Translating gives CASSPPGGLNTEAFF.

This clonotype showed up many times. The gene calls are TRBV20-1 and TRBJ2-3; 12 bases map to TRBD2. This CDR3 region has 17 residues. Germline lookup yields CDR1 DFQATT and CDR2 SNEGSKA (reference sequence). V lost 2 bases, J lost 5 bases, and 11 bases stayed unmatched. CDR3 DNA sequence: TGCAGTGCTAGACCCCCTCTAGCGGGAGGGCCGTTAGATACGCAGTATTTT. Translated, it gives CSARPPLAGGPLDTQYF.

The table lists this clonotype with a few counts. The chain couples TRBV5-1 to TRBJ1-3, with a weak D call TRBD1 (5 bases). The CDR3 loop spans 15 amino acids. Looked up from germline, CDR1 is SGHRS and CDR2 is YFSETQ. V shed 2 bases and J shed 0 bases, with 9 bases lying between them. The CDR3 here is CASSFWGGSGNTIYF. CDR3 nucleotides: TGCGCCAGCAGCTTCTGGGGCGGCTCTGGAAACACCATATATTTT.

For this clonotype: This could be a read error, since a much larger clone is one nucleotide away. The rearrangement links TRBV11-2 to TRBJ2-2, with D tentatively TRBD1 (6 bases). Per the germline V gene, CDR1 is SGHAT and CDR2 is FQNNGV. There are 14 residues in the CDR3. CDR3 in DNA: TGTGCCGGCAGCCTGAACAGGGCGGCCGGGGAGCTGTTTTTT. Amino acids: CAGSLNRAAGELFF.

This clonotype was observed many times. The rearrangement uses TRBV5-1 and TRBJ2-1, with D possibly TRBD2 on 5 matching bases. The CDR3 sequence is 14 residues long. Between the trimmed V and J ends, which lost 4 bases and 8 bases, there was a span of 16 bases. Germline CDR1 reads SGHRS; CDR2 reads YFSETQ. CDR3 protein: CASSRSGNGDEQFF. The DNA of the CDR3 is TGCGCCAGCAGCAGATCGGGGAATGGCGATGAGCAGTTCTTC.

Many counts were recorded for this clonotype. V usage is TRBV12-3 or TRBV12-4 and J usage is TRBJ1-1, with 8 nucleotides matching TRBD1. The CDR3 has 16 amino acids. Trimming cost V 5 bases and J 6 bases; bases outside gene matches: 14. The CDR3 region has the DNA TGTGCCAGCAGTCCCAGGACAGGGCCTAGTTTCGCTGAAGCTTTCTTT. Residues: CASSPRTGPSFAEAFF.

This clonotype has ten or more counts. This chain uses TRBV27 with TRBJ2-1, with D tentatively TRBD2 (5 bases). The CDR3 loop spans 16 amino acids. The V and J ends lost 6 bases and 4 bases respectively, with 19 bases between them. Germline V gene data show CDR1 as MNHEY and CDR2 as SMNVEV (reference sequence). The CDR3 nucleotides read TGTGCCAGCAGGGAGAGGGTCCGGGGTAGTTACAATGAGCAGTTCTTC. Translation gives CASRERVRGSYNEQFF.

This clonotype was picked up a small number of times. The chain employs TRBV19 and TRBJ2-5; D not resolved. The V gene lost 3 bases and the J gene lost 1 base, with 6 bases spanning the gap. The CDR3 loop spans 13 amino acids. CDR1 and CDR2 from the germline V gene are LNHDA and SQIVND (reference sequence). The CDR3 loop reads CASSISVQETQYF. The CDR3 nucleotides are TGTGCCAGTAGTATCTCCGTCCAAGAGACCCAGTACTTC. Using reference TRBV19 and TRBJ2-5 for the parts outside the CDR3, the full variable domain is DGGITQSPKYLFRKEGQNVTLSCEQNLNHDAMYWYRQDPGQGLRLIYYSQIVNDFQKGDIAEGYSVSREKKESFPLTVTSAQKNPTAFYLCASSISVQETQYFGPGTRLLVL.

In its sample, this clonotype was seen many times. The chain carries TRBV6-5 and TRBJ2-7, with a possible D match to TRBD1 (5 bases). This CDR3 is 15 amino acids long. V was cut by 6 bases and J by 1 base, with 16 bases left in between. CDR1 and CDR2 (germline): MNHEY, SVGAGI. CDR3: CASRVPGKGSYEQYF. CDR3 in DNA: TGTGCCAGCAGGGTTCCGGGTAAGGGGTCCTACGAGCAGTACTTC.

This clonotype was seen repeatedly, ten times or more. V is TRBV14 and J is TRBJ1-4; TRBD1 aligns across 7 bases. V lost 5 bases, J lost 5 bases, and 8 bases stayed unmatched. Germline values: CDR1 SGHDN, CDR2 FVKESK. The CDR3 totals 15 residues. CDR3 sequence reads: CASSSTGTENEKLFF. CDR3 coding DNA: TGTGCCAGCAGCTCGACCGGGACAGAGAATGAAAAACTGTTTTTT.

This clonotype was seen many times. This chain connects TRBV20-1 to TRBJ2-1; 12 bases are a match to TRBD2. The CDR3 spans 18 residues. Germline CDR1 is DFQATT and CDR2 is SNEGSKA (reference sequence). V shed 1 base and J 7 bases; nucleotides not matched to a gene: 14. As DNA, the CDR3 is TGCAGTGCTAGAGGTGGACTAGCGGGGTCTTACTCTGGGAATGAGCAGTTCTTC. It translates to CSARGGLAGSYSGNEQFF.

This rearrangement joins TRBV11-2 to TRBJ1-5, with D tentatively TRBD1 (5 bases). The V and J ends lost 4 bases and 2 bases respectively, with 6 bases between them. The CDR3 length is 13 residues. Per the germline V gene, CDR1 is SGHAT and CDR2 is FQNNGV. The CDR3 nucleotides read TGTGCCAGCAGCTGGGGGGGCAATCAGCCCCAGCATTTT. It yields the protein CASSWGGNQPQHF.

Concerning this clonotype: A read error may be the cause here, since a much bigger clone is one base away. CDR3 amino acids: CASSTLRGVRADTQYF. The CDR3 coding sequence is TGTGCCAGCAGCACCCTGAGAGGGGTCAGAGCAGATACGCAGTATTTT. The chain combines TRBV28 with TRBJ2-3, with D possibly being TRBD1 or TRBD2 (5 bases each). The CDR3 runs 16 residues. Germline CDR1 and CDR2: MDHEN and SYDVKM. Trimming took 6 bases from V and 4 from J, leaving 20 bases between them.

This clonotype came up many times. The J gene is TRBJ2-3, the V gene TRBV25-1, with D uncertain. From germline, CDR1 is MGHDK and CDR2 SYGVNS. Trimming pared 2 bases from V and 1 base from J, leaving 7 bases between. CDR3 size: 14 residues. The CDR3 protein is CASSELLGTDTQYF. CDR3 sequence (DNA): TGTGCCAGCAGTGAACTACTTGGCACAGATACGCAGTATTTT.

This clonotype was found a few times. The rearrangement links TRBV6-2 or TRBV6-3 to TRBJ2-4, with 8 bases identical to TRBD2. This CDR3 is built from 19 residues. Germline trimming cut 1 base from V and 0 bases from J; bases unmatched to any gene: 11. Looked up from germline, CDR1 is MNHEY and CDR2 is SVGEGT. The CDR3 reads CASSYFVTSGDIAKNIQYF. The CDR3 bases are TGTGCCAGCAGTTACTTCGTAACTAGCGGAGATATAGCCAAAAACATTCAGTACTTC.

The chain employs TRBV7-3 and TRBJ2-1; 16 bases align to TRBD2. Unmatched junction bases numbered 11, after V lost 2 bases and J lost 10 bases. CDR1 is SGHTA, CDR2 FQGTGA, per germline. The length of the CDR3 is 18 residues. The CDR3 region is CASSLFPGTSGRAREQFF. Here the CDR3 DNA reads TGTGCCAGCAGCTTATTCCCCGGGACTAGCGGGAGGGCGCGGGAGCAGTTCTTC.

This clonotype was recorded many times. CDR3: CSVGSGTQYF. The CDR3 coding sequence is TGCAGCGTGGGCTCGGGTACGCAGTATTTT. This chain links TRBV29-1 with TRBJ2-3; D is uncertain. Germline V CDR1 and CDR2: SQVTM, ANQGSEA. V lost 6 bases, J lost 8 bases, and 9 bases lay in between. This CDR3 has 10 amino acids.